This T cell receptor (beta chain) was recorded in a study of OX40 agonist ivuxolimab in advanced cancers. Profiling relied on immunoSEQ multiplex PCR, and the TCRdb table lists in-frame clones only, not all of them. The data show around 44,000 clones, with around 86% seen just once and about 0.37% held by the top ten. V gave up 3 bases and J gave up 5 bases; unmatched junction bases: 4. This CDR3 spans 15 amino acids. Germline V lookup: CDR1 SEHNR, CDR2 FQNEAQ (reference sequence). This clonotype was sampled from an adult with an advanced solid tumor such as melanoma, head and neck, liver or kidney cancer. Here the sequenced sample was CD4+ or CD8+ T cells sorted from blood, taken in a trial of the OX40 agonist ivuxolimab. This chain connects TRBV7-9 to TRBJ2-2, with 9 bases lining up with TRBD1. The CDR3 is CASSFVQGATGELFF. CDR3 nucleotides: TGTGCCAGCAGCTTCGTACAGGGGGCGACCGGGGAGCTGTTTTTT.